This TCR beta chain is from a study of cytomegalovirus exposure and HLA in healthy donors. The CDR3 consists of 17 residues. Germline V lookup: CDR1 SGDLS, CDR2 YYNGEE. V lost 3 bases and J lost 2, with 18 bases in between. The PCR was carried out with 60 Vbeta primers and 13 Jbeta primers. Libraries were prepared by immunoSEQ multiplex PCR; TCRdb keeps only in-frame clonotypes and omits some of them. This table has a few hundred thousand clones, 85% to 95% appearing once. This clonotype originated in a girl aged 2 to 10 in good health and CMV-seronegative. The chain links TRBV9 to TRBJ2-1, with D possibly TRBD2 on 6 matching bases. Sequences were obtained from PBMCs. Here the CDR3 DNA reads TGTGCCAGCAGCGCCTTCCGTTACGGGAGAACCTACAATGAGCAGTTCTTC. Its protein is CASSAFRYGRTYNEQFF. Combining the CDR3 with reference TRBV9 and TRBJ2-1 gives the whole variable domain DSGVTQTPKHLITATGQRVTLRCSPRSGDLSVYWYQQSLDQGLQFLIQYYNGEERAKGNILERFSAQQFPDLHSELNLSSLELGDSALYFCASSAFRYGRTYNEQFFGPGTRLTVL.